This TCR beta chain is from a study of blood T cell repertoires in COVID-19. Study-wide context: From the United States, Italy and Spain came samples of acute and convalescent COVID-19. PBMCs, B-cell-depleted T cells, or T cells provided the cDNA or gDNA that made up the material.

Original processing notes: Researchers report that nucleated cell counts were estimated from reference gene primer amplification. Profiling relied on immunoSEQ multiplex PCR, and the TCRdb table lists in-frame clones only, not all of them. D and trimming were read from the DNA, whereas the V and J calls and clone size are those reported in that table. The sample includes tens of thousands of clones, roughly nine tenths of them seen just once. Germline values: CDR1 LNHNV, CDR2 YYDKDF (reference sequence). Between the trimmed V and J ends, which lost 0 bases and 11 bases, there was a span of 14 bases. CDR3 length: 14 residues.

The V and J genes are TRBV15 and TRBJ1-5; D not certain. The clonotype originates from a man in his sixties with acute or convalescent COVID-19. Source material: peripheral blood. The CDR3 protein is CATSRDLSITAQHF. The DNA of the CDR3 is TGTGCCACCAGCAGAGATCTATCTATAACGGCCCAGCATTTT.